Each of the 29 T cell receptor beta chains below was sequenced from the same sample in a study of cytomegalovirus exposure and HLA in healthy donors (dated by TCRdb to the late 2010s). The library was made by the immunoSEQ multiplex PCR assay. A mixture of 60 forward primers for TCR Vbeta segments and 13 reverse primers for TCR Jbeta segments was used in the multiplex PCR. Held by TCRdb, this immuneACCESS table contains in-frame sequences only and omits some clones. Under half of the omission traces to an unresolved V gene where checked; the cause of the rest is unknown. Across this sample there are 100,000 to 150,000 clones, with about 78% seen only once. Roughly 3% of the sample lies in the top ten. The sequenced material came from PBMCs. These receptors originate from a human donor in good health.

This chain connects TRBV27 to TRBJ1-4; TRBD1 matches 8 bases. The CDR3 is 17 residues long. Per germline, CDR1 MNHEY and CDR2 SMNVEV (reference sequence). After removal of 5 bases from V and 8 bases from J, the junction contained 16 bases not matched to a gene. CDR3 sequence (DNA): TGTGCCAGCAGTCCTAGGGGCCTTAGCAGGGGGCCGGAAAAACTGTTTTTT. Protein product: CASSPRGLSRGPEKLFF.

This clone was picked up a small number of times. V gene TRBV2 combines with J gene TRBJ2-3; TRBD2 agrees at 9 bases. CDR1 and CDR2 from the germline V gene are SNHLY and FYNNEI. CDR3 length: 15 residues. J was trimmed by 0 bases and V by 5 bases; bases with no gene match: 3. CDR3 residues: CASSKTSGSTDTQYF. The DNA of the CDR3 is TGTGCCAGCAGTAAGACTAGCGGAAGCACAGATACGCAGTATTTT.

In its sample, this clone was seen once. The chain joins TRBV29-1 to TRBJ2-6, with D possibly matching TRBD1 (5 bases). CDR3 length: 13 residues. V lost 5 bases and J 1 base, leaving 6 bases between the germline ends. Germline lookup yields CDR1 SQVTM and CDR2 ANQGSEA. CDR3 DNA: TGCAGCGTTCAGGGATCTGGGGCCAACGTCCTGACTTTC. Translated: CSVQGSGANVLTF.

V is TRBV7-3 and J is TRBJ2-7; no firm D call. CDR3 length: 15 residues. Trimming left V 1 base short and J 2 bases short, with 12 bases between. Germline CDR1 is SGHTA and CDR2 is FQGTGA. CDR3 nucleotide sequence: TGTGCCAGCAGCTTAAGAGCTCAGGCCCCCTACGAGCAGTACTTC. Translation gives CASSLRAQAPYEQYF.

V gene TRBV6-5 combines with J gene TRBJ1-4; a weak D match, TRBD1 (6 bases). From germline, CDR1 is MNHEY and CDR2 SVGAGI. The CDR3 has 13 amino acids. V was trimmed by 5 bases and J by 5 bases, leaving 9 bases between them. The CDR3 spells CASSSGQNEKLFF. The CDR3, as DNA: TGTGCCAGCAGTAGCGGACAGAATGAAAAACTGTTTTTT.

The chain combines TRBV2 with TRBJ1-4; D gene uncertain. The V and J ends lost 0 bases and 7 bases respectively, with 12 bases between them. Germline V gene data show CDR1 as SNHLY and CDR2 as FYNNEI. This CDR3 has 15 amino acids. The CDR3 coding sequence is TGTGCCAGCAGTGAAGCGGGTTCGGCGGGTGAAAAACTGTTTTTT. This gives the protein CASSEAGSAGEKLFF.

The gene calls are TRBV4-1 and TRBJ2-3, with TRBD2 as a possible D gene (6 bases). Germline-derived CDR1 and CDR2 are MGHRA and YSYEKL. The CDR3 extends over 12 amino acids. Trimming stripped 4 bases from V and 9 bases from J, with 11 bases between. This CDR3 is CASSLLAGTQYF. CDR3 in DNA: TGCGCCAGCAGCCTACTAGCTGGGACGCAGTATTTT.

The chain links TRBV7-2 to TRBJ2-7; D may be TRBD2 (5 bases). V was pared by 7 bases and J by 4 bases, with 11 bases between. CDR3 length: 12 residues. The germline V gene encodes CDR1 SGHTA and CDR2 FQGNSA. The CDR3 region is CASTLSGYEQYF. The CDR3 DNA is TGTGCCAGCACCCTAAGCGGATACGAGCAGTACTTC.

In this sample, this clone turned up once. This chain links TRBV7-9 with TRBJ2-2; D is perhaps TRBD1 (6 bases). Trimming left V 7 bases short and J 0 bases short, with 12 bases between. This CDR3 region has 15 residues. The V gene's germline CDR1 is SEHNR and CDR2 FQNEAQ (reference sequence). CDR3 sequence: CASNRQATNTGELFF. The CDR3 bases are TGTGCCAGCAACCGACAGGCTACGAACACCGGGGAGCTGTTTTTT.

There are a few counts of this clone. The CDR3 DNA reads TGTGCCAGTAGTCCCGCTGCAGGCCGGAGGGAGACCCAGTACTTC. Its translation: CASSPAAGRRETQYF. The rearrangement uses TRBV19 and TRBJ2-5; possibly TRBD2 for D (5 bases). Germline CDR1 and CDR2: LNHDA and SQIVND (reference sequence). Trimming removed 5 bases from V and 5 bases from J, with 18 bases in between. The CDR3 spans 15 residues. The whole variable domain, remainder taken from reference TRBV19 and TRBJ2-5, is DGGITQSPKYLFRKEGQNVTLSCEQNLNHDAMYWYRQDPGQGLRLIYYSQIVNDFQKGDIAEGYSVSREKKESFPLTVTSAQKNPTAFYLCASSPAAGRRETQYFGPGTRLLVL.

The CDR3 bases are TGTGCCAGCAGCAATAGGGGGCCTCCCAATGGCTACACCTTC. Amino acids: CASSNRGPPNGYTF. V is TRBV9 and J is TRBJ1-2; 7 nucleotides agree with TRBD1. Germline CDR1 is SGDLS and CDR2 is YYNGEE. The trim removed 4 bases at V and 6 bases at J, leaving 9 bases unmatched. This CDR3 has 14 residues.

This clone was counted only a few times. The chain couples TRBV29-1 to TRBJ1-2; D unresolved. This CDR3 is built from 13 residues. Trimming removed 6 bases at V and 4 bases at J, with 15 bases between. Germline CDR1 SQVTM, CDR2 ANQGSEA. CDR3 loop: CSVGQSVGYGYTF. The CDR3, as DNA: TGCAGCGTGGGCCAATCGGTAGGCTATGGCTACACCTTC. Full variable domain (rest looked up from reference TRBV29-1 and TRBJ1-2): SAVISQKPSRDICQRGTSLTIQCQVDSQVTMMFWYRQQPGQSLTLIATANQGSEATYESGFVIDKFPISRPNLTFSTLTVSNMSPEDSSIYLCSVGQSVGYGYTFGSGTRLTVV.

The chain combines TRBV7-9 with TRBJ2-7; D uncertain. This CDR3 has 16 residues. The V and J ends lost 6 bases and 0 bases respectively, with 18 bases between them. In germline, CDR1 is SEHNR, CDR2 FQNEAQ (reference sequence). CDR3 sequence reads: CASSSPGGVFSYEQYF. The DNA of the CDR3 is TGTGCCAGCAGTTCTCCCGGCGGAGTCTTCTCCTACGAGCAGTACTTC.

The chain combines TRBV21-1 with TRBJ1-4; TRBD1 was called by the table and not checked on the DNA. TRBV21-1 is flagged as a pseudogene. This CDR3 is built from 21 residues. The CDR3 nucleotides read TGTGCCAGCAGCAAACGCTATTCTCCTGCAGGGGGCCGGGCAACTAATGAAAAACTGTTTTTT. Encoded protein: CASSKRYSPAGGRATNEKLFF.

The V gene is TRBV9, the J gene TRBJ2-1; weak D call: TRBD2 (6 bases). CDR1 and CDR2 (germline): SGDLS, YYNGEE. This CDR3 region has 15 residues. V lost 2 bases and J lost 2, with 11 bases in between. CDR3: CASSVRGYPYNEQFF. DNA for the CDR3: TGTGCCAGCAGCGTCCGGGGGTACCCCTACAATGAGCAGTTCTTC.

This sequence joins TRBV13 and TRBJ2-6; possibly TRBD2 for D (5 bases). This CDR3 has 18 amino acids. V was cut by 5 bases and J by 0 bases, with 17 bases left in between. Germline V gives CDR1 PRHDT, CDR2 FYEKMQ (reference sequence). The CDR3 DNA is TGTGCCAGCAGCCCTGAACAGAGGGTCGTCTCTGGGGCCAACGTCCTGACTTTC. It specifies CASSPEQRVVSGANVLTF. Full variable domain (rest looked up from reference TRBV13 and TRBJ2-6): AAGVIQSPRHLIKEKRETATLKCYPIPRHDTVYWYQQGPGQDPQFLISFYEKMQSDKGSIPDRFSAQQFSDYHSELNMSSLELGDSALYFCASSPEQRVVSGANVLTFGAGSRLTVL.

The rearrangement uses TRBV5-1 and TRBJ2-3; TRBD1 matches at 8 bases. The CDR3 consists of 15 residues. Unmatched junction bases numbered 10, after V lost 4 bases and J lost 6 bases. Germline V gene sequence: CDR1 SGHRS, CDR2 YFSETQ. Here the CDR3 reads CASSRQDRAEDTQYF. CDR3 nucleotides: TGCGCCAGCAGCAGACAGGACAGGGCGGAGGATACGCAGTATTTT.

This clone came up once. This CDR3 is CAWSGGTGFRDTQYF. The CDR3 DNA reads as TGTGCCTGGAGTGGGGGGACTGGTTTTCGGGATACGCAGTATTTT. The chain couples TRBV30 to TRBJ2-3; tentatively, D is TRBD2 (6 bases). Per germline, CDR1 GTSNPN and CDR2 SVGIG (reference sequence). The germline V and J ends were trimmed by 1 base and 6 bases, with 17 bases remaining between them. This CDR3 contains 15 residues.

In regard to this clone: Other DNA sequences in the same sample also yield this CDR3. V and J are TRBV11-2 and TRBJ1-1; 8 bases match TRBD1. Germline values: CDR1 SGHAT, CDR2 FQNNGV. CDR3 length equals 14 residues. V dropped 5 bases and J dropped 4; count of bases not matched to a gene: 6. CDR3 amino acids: CASSADGQGTEAFF. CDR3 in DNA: TGTGCCAGCAGCGCCGACGGACAGGGCACTGAAGCTTTCTTT.

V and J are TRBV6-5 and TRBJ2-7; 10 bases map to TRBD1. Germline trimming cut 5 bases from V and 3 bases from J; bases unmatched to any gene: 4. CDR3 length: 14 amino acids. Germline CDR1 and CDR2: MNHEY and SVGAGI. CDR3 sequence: CASSRQGAIYEQYF. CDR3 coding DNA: TGTGCCAGCAGTCGACAGGGGGCTATCTACGAGCAGTACTTC.

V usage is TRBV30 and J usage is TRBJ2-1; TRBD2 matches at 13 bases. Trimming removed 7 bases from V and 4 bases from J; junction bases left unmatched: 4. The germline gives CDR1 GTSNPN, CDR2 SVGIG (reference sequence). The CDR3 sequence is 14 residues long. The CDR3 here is CALRLAGGYNEQFF. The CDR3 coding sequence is TGTGCCTTGCGACTAGCGGGAGGTTACAATGAGCAGTTCTTC. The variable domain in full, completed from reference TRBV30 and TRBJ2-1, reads SQTIHQWPATLVQPVGSPLSLECTVEGTSNPNLYWYRQAAGRGLQLLFYSVGIGQISSEVPQNLSASRPQDRQFILSSKKLLLSDSGFYLCALRLAGGYNEQFFGPGTRLTVL.

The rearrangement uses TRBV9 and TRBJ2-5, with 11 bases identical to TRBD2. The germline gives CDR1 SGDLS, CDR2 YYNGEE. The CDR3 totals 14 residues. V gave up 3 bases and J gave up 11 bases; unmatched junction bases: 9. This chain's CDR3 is CASSDLAGGQEQYF. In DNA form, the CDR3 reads TGTGCCAGCAGCGACTTAGCGGGGGGGCAGGAGCAGTACTTC.

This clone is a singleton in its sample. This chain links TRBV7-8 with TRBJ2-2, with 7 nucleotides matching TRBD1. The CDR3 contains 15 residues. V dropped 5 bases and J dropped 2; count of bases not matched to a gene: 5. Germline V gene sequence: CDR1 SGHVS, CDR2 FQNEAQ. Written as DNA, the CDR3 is TGTGCCAGCAGCAAGGGACAGATCAACACCGGGGAGCTGTTTTTT. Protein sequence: CASSKGQINTGELFF.

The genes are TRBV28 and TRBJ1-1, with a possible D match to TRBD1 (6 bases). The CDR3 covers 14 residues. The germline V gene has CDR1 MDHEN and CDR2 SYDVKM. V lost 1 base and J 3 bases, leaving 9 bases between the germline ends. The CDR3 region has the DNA TGTGCCAGCAGTTTATTAGGGGGATACACTGAAGCTTTCTTT. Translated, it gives CASSLLGGYTEAFF.

Written as DNA, the CDR3 is TGTGCCAGCAGACTCCAGGGGGTCGGGGCAGATACGCAGTATTTT. Its protein product is CASRLQGVGADTQYF. This chain joins TRBV7-8 and TRBJ2-3; 7 bases match TRBD1. Germline assignment: CDR1 SGHVS and CDR2 FQNEAQ. J lost 4 bases, V lost 6 bases, and 10 bases had no gene match. The length of the CDR3 is 15 residues.

The CDR3 DNA is TGTGCCAGCAGTGAAGGTTTGGGTAGCGGGGGATACACAGATACGCAGTATTTT. Its translation is CASSEGLGSGGYTDTQYF. The rearrangement links TRBV6-1 to TRBJ2-3; 9 nucleotides align to TRBD2. The CDR3 has 18 residues. The germline V gene encodes CDR1 MNHNS and CDR2 SASEGT. V was clipped by 1 base and J by 2 bases; unmatched bases: 10.

CDR3 nucleotides: TGCGCCAGCAGCCAAGAGTTTGCTCCCAAAGGGGGTGAGCAGTTCTTC. Translated: CASSQEFAPKGGEQFF. The chain carries TRBV4-1 and TRBJ2-1; possible D gene TRBD1, 6 bases. Trimming cost V 0 bases and J 9 bases, with 18 bases left between them. This CDR3 is 16 amino acids long. Germline CDR1 and CDR2: MGHRA and YSYEKL.

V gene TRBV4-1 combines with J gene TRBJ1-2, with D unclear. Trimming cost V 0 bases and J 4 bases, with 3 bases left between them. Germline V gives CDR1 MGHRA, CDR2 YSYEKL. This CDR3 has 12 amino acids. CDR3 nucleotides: TGCGCCAGCAGCCAAGACTTCTATGGCTACACCTTC. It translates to CASSQDFYGYTF.

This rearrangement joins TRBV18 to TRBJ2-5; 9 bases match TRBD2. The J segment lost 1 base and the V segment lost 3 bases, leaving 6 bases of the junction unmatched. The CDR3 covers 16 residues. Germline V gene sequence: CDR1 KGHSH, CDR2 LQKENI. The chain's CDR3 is CASSPPSGRPQETQYF. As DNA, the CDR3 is TGTGCCAGCTCACCTCCGAGCGGGAGGCCCCAAGAGACCCAGTACTTC.